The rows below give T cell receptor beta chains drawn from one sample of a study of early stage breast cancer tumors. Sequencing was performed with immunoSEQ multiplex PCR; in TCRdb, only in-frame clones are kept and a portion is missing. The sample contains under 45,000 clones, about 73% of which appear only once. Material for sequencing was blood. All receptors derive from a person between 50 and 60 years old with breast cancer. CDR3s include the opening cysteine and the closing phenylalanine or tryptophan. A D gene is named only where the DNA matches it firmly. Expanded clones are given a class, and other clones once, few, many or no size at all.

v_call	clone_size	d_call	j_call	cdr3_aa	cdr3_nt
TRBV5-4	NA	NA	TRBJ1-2	CASSSHRDHYGYTF	TGTGCCAGCAGCTCACACAGGGATCACTATGGCTACACCTTC
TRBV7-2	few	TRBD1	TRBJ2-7	CASSLRQGPTYEQYF	TGTGCCAGCAGCTTGCGACAGGGGCCCACCTACGAGCAGTACTTC
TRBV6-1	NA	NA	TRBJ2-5	CASSEEERSTGTQYF	TGTGCCAGCAGTGAAGAAGAAAGATCAACCGGGACCCAGTACTTC
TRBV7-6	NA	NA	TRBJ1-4	CATRVATNEKLFF	TGTGCCACCCGAGTTGCAACTAATGAAAAACTGTTTTTT
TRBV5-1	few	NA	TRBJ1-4	CASSPLPSQANEKLFF	TGCGCCAGCAGCCCTTTACCTTCTCAGGCTAATGAAAAACTGTTTTTT
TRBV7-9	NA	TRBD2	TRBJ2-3	CASSFLLAGGTTDTQYF	TGTGCCAGCAGCTTCCTTCTAGCGGGAGGAACCACAGATACGCAGTATTTT
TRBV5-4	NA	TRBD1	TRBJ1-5	CASSEQGGNQPQHF	TGTGCCAGCAGTGAACAGGGGGGCAATCAGCCCCAGCATTTT
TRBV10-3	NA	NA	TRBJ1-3	CAISEFRGPGNTIYF	TGTGCCATCAGTGAGTTTCGGGGTCCTGGAAACACCATATATTTT
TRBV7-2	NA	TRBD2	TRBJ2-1	CASSLRLAGGRHEQFF	TGTGCCAGCAGCTTACGGCTAGCGGGAGGTAGGCATGAGCAGTTCTTC
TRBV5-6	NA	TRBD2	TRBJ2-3	CASSLSGGGTDTQYF	TGTGCCAGCAGCTTGTCCGGGGGGGGGACAGATACGCAGTATTTT
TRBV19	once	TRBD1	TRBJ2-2	CASTPGGANTGELFF	TGTGCCAGTACCCCAGGGGGCGCTAACACCGGGGAGCTGTTTTTT
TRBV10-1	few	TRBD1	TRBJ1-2	CASSPDRGYGYTF	TGCGCCAGCTCCCCGGACAGGGGTTACGGCTACACCTTC
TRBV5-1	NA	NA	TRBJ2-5	CASSLHPGAKETQYF	TGCGCCAGCAGCTTGCATCCAGGGGCAAAAGAGACCCAGTACTTC
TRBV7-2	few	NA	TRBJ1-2	CASSPGGGSNYGYTF	TGTGCCAGCAGCCCCGGCGGGGGTTCTAACTATGGCTACACCTTC
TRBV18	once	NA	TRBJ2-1	CASSPRRDRGNEQFF	TGTGCCAGCTCACCACGGCGGGATAGGGGCAATGAGCAGTTCTTC
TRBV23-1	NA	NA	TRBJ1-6	CASSQSGQGGGNSPLHF	TGCGCCAGCAGTCAATCGGGGCAGGGAGGCGGGAATTCACCCCTCCACTTT
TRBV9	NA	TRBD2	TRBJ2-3	CASGGLGSSTDTQYF	TGTGCCAGCGGAGGACTAGGGTCAAGCACAGATACGCAGTATTTT
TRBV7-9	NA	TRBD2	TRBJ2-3	CASSSLAGGTDTQYF	TGTGCCAGCAGCTCCTTAGCGGGAGGCACAGATACGCAGTATTTT
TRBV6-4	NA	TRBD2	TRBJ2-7	CASSDRTSGGPPYEQYF	TGTGCCAGCAGTGATCGGACTAGCGGGGGACCCCCCTACGAGCAGTACTTC
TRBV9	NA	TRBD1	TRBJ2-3	CASSVGDRHFTDTQYF	TGTGCCAGCAGCGTAGGGGACAGGCACTTCACAGATACGCAGTATTTT
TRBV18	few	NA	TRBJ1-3	CASSPTRTTGTDLSGNTIYF	TGTGCCAGCTCACCCACTAGGACTACCGGGACGGATCTCTCTGGAAACACCATATATTTT
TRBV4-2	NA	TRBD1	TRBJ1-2	CASSRQGAEVELGYTF	TGTGCCAGCAGCCGACAGGGGGCCGAGGTCGAGTTAGGCTACACCTTC
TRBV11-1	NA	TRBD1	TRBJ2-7	CASSLDPTGYEQYF	TGTGCCAGCAGCTTAGACCCGACAGGGTACGAGCAGTACTTC
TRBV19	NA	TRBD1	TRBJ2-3	CASRKGTGGADTQYF	TGTGCCAGTAGAAAGGGGACAGGGGGGGCAGATACGCAGTATTTT
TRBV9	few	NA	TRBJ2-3	CASSWAPGERTDTQYF	TGTGCCAGCAGCTGGGCCCCAGGGGAGAGGACAGATACGCAGTATTTT
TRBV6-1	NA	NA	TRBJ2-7	CASSEGDDSYEQYF	TGTGCCAGCAGTGAGGGAGACGACTCCTACGAGCAGTACTTC
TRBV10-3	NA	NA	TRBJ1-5	CAISKAGTKDQPQHF	TGTGCCATCAGTAAGGCCGGGACAAAAGATCAGCCCCAGCATTTT
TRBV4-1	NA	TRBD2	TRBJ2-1	CASSPGGGRDDEQFF	TGCGCCAGCAGCCCCGGGGGGGGGCGGGACGATGAGCAGTTCTTC
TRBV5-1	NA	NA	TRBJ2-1	CASMRVTGARNEQFF	TGCGCCAGCATGCGTGTGACGGGAGCTCGCAATGAGCAGTTCTTC
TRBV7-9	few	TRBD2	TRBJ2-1	CASSPRGGEDEQFF	TGTGCCAGCAGCCCCCGCGGGGGGGAAGATGAGCAGTTCTTC
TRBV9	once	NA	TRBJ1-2	CASSVDNHYGYTF	TGTGCCAGCAGCGTAGACAACCACTATGGCTACACCTTC
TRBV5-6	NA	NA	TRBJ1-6	CASRSRGAGNSPLHF	TGTGCCAGCAGGTCCCGGGGGGCAGGTAATTCACCCCTCCACTTT
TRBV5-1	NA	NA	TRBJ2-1	CASSLGSGLGSYNEQFF	TGCGCCAGCAGCTTGGGGTCCGGACTGGGTTCCTACAATGAGCAGTTCTTC
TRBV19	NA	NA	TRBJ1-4	CASSPQATNEKLFF	TGTGCCAGTAGTCCCCAGGCAACTAATGAAAAACTGTTTTTT
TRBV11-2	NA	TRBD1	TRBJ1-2	CASSPGQIYGYTF	TGTGCCAGCAGCCCGGGACAGATCTATGGCTACACCTTC
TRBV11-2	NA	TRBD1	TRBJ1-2	CASSFDRDSGYTF	TGTGCCAGCAGCTTCGACAGGGACAGTGGCTACACCTTC
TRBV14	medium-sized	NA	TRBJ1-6	CASSQEHRHNSPLHF	TGTGCCAGCAGCCAAGAACACAGGCATAATTCACCCCTCCACTTT
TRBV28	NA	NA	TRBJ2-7	CASSPSPYLGAISYEQYF	TGTGCCAGCAGCCCCTCCCCCTATCTGGGGGCGATATCCTACGAGCAGTACTTC
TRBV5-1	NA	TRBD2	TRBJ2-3	CASSLWVAGKDTQYF	TGCGCCAGCAGCTTGTGGGTAGCGGGGAAAGATACGCAGTATTTT
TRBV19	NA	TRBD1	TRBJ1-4	CASSIQGQGPNEKLFF	TGTGCCAGTAGTATCCAAGGACAGGGCCCTAATGAAAAACTGTTTTTT
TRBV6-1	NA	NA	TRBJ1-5	CASRQGEQPQHF	TGTGCCAGCAGACAGGGTGAGCAGCCCCAGCATTTT
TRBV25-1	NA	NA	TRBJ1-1	CASSAQGYVGTEAFF	TGTGCCAGCAGTGCCCAGGGTTATGTTGGCACTGAAGCTTTCTTT
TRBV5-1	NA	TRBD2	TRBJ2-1	CASSFGASGAGNEQFF	TGCGCCAGCAGCTTCGGGGCTAGCGGGGCAGGGAATGAGCAGTTCTTC
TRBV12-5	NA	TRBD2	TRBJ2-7	CASGSPSGKVHEQYF	TGTGCTAGTGGTTCGCCTAGCGGGAAGGTCCACGAGCAGTACTTC
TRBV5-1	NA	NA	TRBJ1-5	CASRSGTTQPQHF	TGCGCCAGCAGGTCCGGGACTACCCAGCCCCAGCATTTT
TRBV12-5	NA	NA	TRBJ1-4	CASGSTTGRNEKLFF	TGTGCTAGTGGTTCCACGACAGGTCGTAATGAAAAACTGTTTTTT
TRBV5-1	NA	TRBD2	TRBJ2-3	CASSLRLAAYTDTQYF	TGCGCCAGCAGCTTGAGACTAGCGGCTTACACAGATACGCAGTATTTT
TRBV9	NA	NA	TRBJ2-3	CASSARAVGDTQYF	TGTGCCAGCAGCGCGCGGGCAGTTGGAGATACGCAGTATTTT
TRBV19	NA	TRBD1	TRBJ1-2	CASSIWAGGFYGYTF	TGTGCCAGTAGTATATGGGCAGGGGGTTTCTATGGCTACACCTTC
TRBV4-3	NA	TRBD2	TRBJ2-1	CASSQATSGGAYNEQFF	TGCGCCAGCAGCCAGGCAACTAGCGGGGGGGCTTACAATGAGCAGTTCTTC
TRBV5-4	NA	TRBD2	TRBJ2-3	CASSRESGGADTDTQYF	TGTGCCAGCAGCCGGGAATCCGGGGGGGCCGACACAGATACGCAGTATTTT
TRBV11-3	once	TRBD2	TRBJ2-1	CASSETSVWPYNEQFF	TGTGCCAGCAGCGAGACTAGCGTGTGGCCCTACAATGAGCAGTTCTTC
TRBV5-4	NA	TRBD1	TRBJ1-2	CASSPMEQGASGGYTF	TGTGCCAGCAGCCCCATGGAACAGGGGGCGTCTGGTGGCTACACCTTC
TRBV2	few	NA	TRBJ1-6	CASRNDRNNSPLHF	TGTGCCAGCAGAAATGACAGGAATAATTCACCCCTCCACTTT